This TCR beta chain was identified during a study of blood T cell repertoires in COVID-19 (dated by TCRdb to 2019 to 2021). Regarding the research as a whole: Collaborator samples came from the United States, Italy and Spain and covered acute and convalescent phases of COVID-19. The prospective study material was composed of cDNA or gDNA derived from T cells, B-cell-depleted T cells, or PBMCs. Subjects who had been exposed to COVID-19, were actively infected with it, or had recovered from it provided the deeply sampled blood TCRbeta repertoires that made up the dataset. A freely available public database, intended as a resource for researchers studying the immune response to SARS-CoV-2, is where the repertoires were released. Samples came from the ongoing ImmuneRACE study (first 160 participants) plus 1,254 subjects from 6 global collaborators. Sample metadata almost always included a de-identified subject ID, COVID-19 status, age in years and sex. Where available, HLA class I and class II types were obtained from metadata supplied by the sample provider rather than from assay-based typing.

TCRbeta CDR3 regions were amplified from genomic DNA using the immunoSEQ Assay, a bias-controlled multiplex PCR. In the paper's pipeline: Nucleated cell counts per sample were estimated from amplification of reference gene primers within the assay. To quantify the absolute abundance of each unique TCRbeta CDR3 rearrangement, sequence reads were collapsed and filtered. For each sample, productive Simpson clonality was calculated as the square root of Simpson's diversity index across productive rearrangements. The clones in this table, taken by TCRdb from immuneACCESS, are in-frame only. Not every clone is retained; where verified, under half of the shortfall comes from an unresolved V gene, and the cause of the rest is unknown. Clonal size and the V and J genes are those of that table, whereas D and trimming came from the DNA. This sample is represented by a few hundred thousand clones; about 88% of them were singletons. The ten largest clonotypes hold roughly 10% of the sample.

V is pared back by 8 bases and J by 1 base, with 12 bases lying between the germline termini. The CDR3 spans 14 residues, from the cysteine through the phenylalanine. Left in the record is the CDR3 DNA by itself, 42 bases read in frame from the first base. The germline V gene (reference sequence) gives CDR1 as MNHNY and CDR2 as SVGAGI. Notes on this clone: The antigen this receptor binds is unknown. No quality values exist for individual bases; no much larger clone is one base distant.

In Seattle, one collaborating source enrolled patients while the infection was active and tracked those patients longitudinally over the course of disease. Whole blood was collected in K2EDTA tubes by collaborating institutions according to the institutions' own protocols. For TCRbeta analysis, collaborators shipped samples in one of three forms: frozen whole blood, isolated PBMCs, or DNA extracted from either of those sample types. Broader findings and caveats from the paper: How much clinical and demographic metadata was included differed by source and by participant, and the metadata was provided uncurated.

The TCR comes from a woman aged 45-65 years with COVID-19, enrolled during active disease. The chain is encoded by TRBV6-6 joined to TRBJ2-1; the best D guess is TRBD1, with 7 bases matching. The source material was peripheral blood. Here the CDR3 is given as CASCGTASYNEQFF. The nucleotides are TGTGCCAGCTGCGGGACAGCGTCCTACAATGAGCAGTTCTTC.